This T cell receptor (beta chain) is drawn from a study of T cells in Graves' hyperthyroidism and ophthalmopathy (dated by TCRdb to about 2019). Describing the broader study: Peripheral blood samples were taken at the time of initial diagnosis, prior to any treatment. To identify distinguishing TCR V-J signatures, a discovery cohort of some 100 patients was used, comprising 43 with Graves' ophthalmopathy and 57 with stable Graves' hyperthyroidism. Prospective prediction of ophthalmopathy was tested in an independent validation cohort consisting of roughly 19 hyperthyroidism patients and approximately 16 patients who later progressed to ophthalmopathy. The 100 discovery patients were randomly divided into training and test sets at a 7:3 ratio. In more than five Graves' hyperthyroidism patients, the study also compared T-cell repertoires from thyroid tissue with T-cell repertoires from blood. After sampling, hyperthyroidism patients received methimazole starting at 30 mg daily, and ophthalmopathy patients received high-dose intravenous methylprednisolone. According to the paper, TCR Vbeta CDR3 sequencing was carried out on over 130 peripheral blood samples, which came from approximately 41 ophthalmopathy, around 75 hyperthyroidism and roughly 17 progressor patients.

TCR beta CDR3 regions were amplified from RNA transcripts. The TCR CDR3 was subjected to a first round of RT-PCR using the HTBI primer set and the Qiagen OneStep RT-PCR kit. A second multiplex PCR round built the libraries, followed by size selection and purification. Sequencing of the libraries was done on an Illumina HiSeq2000 using paired-end 100 bp reads. Per the source publication's procedure: Raw data were processed with SOAPnuke, discarding reads with adapters, uncalled bases, mean Phred below 15, or no exact constant-primer or identifier match. High-quality paired reads were merged using COPE v1.2.5, and each unique nucleotide sequence was defined as a clonotype. MiTCR v1.1 was used to align clonotypes to the IMGT TRBV, TRBD and TRBJ reference segments. Analysis was restricted to V-J combinations with a frequency above 0.0001, which covered just over 98% of repertoires. The TCS score was defined as F50 (clonal expansion) divided by E x V (chaos), with BLOSUM62-based TCRdist calculated between CDR3 peptides within each V-J. Welch's t-statistics and random forest reduced 450 to 600 V-J features to around 14, which were used in a naive Bayes classifier (R e1071). TCRdb's own reprocessing of the public reads used fastp at Q25 and MiXCR and kept productive beta chains. Records with the same CDR3 protein are collapsed into one entry carrying the most frequent genes and DNA. TCRdb's processing, not the study's, gives the V and J calls here. This sample has under 400,000 distinct CDR3 sequences in its table, and 20% to 25% of those were observed once. In total, the top ten clones hold about 73% of the sample.

At the junction V is shortened by 4 bases and J by 6 bases, with 10 bases in between. From the cysteine through the phenylalanine, the CDR3 covers 13 amino acids. CDR3 DNA is the only sequence kept; it has 39 bases, read in frame from the first base. Sequences SNHLY (CDR1) and FYNNEI (CDR2) are obtained from the germline V gene. Stable Graves' hyperthyroidism was defined as the absence of progression to ophthalmopathy over 18 months of follow-up. The hyperthyroidism patients were between 18 and 65 years old and newly diagnosed, with a disease duration of less than 2 months. Any patient with an uncontrolled infection, another autoimmune disease, pregnancy or lactation was excluded. Diagnoses were based on clinical symptoms, serum thyroxine and TRAb, thyroid ultrasound and orbital computed tomography. PBMCs were separated from roughly 9.6 ml of fresh peripheral blood using Ficoll-Paque density gradient centrifugation. Trizol reagent was used to extract total RNA, and RNA quality was then checked on an Agilent 2100 Bioanalyzer.

This clonotype was counted many times. It has no known antigen specificity. No much larger clone exists at a distance of one base, and base qualities are not known. Summary of the overall study and its limitations: Blood samples also contained most of the expanded thyroid clonotypes (frequency above 0.001), which suggests that blood repertoires may reflect thyroid immune responses. No statistical method was used to fix the sample size in advance, and group allocation was not hidden from the investigators. In validation, the model predicted progression to ophthalmopathy with over 65% sensitivity and approximately 72% specificity, a median of 6.5 months before onset. A 13 V-J signature model separated ophthalmopathy from stable hyperthyroidism, with approximately 87% sensitivity and roughly 81% specificity in cross-validation and 80%/75% in testing.

The sequence came from a man aged 50 to 59 with Graves' hyperthyroidism. What was sequenced was blood. The V and J genes are TRBV2 and TRBJ2-1, with no confidently assigned D gene. The CDR3 corresponds to CASSAQGPNEQFF. In nucleotides, the sequence is TGTGCCAGCAGTGCGCAAGGTCCCAATGAGCAGTTCTTC.